This T cell receptor (beta chain) was profiled in a study of T cells expressing NK-cell markers. At the level of the study: Seven of the eight sequenced donors were classified as HCMV-seropositive, and one was classified as seronegative.

General study results and limits: Where a handful of donors were concerned, these clonotypes also led the CD3+CD56-NKG2C+ fraction. For six donors, the dominant NKG2C+ clonotypes made up about 1.0-8% of their CD8+ T cells.

What made the TCR beta cDNA was 5'RACE template switching with UMIs. TCRdb re-called the 5' RACE reads; every CDR3 protein appears as one record, without DNA. The sample table sets out around 550,000 distinct CDR3 sequences. On this clonotype: The antigen is undetermined.

Specimen: blood T cells: a sorted CD56 or NKG2C T cell subset, CD4+ or CD8+ T cells, or bulk PBMC T cells (not recorded which). The TCR sequence derives from a young man in good health.

The CDR3 sequence: CASSDALAGADEQYF. The chain joins TRBV2 to TRBJ2-7; TCRdb names TRBD2, which stays unverified in the absence of DNA. Germline-derived CDR1 and CDR2 are SNHLY and FYNNEI. The CDR3 has 15 residues.